Listed below are T cell receptor beta chains from one sample, sequenced in a study of CXCR3-negative and CXCR3-positive naive CD8 T cells. Using the 5' RACE reads, TCRdb records one entry per CDR3 protein without DNA. The sample holds about 110,000 distinct CDR3 sequences. Sequencing input: naive CXCR3+ CD8+ T cells from blood. The source of these receptors is a human donor in good health. Some clones in this sample may be carry-over from other donors' samples. The CDR3 runs from the conserved cysteine through the conserved F or W. Each record gives: J gene, V gene, CDR3 protein.

J gene: TRBJ2-7; V gene: TRBV5-5; CDR3 protein: CASSLGWDSVLGEQYF
J gene: TRBJ2-1; V gene: TRBV29-1; CDR3 protein: CSVEDVRGTYNEQFF
J gene: TRBJ2-1; V gene: TRBV9; CDR3 protein: CASSVGYNEQFF
J gene: TRBJ2-1; V gene: TRBV3-1; CDR3 protein: CASSQETAGSYNEQFF
J gene: TRBJ2-3; V gene: TRBV30; CDR3 protein: CAWSIPDTQYF
J gene: TRBJ2-7; V gene: TRBV5-1; CDR3 protein: CASSPGTGEKQYF
J gene: TRBJ1-1; V gene: TRBV7-9; CDR3 protein: CASSSTGVSNTEAFF
J gene: TRBJ2-7; V gene: TRBV10-3; CDR3 protein: CAISARAVAYEQYF
J gene: TRBJ2-7; V gene: TRBV6-6; CDR3 protein: CASSSDSYYEQYF
J gene: TRBJ2-3; V gene: TRBV29-1; CDR3 protein: CSVRPPGRETDTQYF
J gene: TRBJ2-7; V gene: TRBV29-1; CDR3 protein: CSVEMAGNYEQYF
J gene: TRBJ2-1; V gene: TRBV12-3/TRBV12-4; CDR3 protein: CASSLAPSGASGSGSYNEQFF
J gene: TRBJ2-5; V gene: TRBV7-9; CDR3 protein: CASSSRDFLQETQYF
J gene: TRBJ2-7; V gene: TRBV7-9; CDR3 protein: CASSIGQTDYEQYF
J gene: TRBJ2-3; V gene: TRBV7-2; CDR3 protein: CASSYRTSGATDTQYF
J gene: TRBJ2-7; V gene: TRBV29-1; CDR3 protein: CSVEDMSNSYEQYF
J gene: TRBJ1-1; V gene: TRBV4-1; CDR3 protein: CASSQVVGGTEAFF
J gene: TRBJ1-5; V gene: TRBV29-1; CDR3 protein: CSVARGNNQPQHF